Listed below are T cell receptor beta chains from one sample, sequenced in a study of blood T cell repertoires in COVID-19. TCRdb keeps only in-frame clones here, not all; method: immunoSEQ multiplex PCR. The sample holds about 95,000 clones, 89% seen once. Sequences were obtained from peripheral blood. The origin of the receptors is a man aged 55-75 years with COVID-19, enrolled during active disease. Each CDR3 is given with its conserved first and last residue.

V gene: TRBV15
CDR3 protein: CATRQGRSGNTIYF

V gene: TRBV25-1
CDR3 protein: CASSDTSGTADPYEQYF

V gene: TRBV19
CDR3 protein: CASSIQSDTEAFF

V gene: TRBV7-2
CDR3 protein: CASSFGQGASQPQHF

V gene: TRBV6-1
CDR3 protein: CASSAPGQATNQPQHF

V gene: TRBV5-6
CDR3 protein: CASSLGAGEIQPQHF

V gene: TRBV4-1
CDR3 protein: CASSHPDSGGYEQYF

V gene: TRBV5-4
CDR3 protein: CASSLAGFGIEQYF

V gene: TRBV12-3/TRBV12-4
CDR3 protein: CASGRQGNQPQHF

V gene: TRBV5-4
CDR3 protein: CASSLNQGVVAEAFF

V gene: TRBV6-4
CDR3 protein: CASSAGQGSYNEQFF

V gene: TRBV30
CDR3 protein: CAWSAVRDTQYF

V gene: TRBV20-1
CDR3 protein: CSASILATYNEQFF

V gene: TRBV3-1/TRBV3-2
CDR3 protein: CASSHDQGEQYF

V gene: TRBV9
CDR3 protein: CASSAPGQTDQPQHF

V gene: TRBV15
CDR3 protein: CATSRPPGSGRGRGVQYF

V gene: TRBV30
CDR3 protein: CAWSVLMHNTEAFF

V gene: TRBV11-2
CDR3 protein: CASSLEGTAYEQYF

V gene: TRBV9
CDR3 protein: CASSEGQEPGNTIYF

V gene: TRBV6-1
CDR3 protein: CASSEERDFTDTQYF

V gene: TRBV29-1
CDR3 protein: CSVRQGWNQPQHF

V gene: TRBV6-5
CDR3 protein: CASSRLQFSYGYTF

V gene: TRBV24-1
CDR3 protein: CATSDQTGTDTYGYTF

V gene: TRBV28
CDR3 protein: CASSPTQGANEKLFF

V gene: TRBV4-2
CDR3 protein: CASSQDHSSAVTDTQYF

V gene: TRBV7-9
CDR3 protein: CASSRPINRGDEQYF

V gene: TRBV7-2
CDR3 protein: CASSLALGGGPTDTQYF

V gene: TRBV11-3
CDR3 protein: CASSLQAEQYF

V gene: TRBV27
CDR3 protein: CASRIGLAPDTQYF

V gene: TRBV20-1
CDR3 protein: CSANGENIQYF